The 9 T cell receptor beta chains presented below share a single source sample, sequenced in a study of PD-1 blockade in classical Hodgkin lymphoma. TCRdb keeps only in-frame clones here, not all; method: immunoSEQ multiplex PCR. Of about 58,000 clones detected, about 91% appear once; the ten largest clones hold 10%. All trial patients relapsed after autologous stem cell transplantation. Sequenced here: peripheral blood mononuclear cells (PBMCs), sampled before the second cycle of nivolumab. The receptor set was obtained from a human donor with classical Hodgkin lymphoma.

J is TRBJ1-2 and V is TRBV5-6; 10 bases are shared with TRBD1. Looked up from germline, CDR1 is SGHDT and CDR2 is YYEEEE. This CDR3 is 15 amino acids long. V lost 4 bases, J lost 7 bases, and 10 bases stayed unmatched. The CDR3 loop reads CASSIHSGTGVGYTF. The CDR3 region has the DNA TGTGCCAGCAGCATCCACTCCGGGACAGGGGTTGGCTACACCTTC.

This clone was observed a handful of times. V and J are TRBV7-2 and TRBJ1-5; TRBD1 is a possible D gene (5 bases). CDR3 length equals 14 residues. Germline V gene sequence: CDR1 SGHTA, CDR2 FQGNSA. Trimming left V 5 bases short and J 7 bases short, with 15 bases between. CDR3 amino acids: CASSLSRVQQPQHF. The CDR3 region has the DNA TGTGCCAGCAGCCTTTCCAGGGTTCAACAGCCCCAGCATTTT.

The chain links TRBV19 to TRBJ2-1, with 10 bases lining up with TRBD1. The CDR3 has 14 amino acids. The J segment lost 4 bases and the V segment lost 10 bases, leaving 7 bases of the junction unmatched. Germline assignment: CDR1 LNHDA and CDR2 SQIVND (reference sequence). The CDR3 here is CATRGQGFYNEQFF. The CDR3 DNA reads TGTGCCACCCGGGGACAGGGGTTTTACAATGAGCAGTTCTTC.

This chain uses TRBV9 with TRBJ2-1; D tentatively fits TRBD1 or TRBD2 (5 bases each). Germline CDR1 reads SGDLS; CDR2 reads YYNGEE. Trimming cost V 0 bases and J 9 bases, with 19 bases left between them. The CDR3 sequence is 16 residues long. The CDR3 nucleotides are TGTGCCAGCAGCGTAGACATAGGGGCCGCGGGCGGTGAGCAGTTCTTC. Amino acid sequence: CASSVDIGAAGGEQFF.

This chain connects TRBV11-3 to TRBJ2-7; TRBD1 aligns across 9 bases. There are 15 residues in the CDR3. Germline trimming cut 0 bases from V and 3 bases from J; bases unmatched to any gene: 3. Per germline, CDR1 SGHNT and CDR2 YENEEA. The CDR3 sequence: CASSLDVGQGYEQYF. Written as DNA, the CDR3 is TGTGCCAGCAGCTTAGATGTGGGACAGGGCTACGAGCAGTACTTC.

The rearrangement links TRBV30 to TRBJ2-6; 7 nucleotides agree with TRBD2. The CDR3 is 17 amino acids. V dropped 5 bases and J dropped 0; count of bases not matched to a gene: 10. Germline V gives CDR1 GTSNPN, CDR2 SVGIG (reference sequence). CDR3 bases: TGTGCCTGGTTGGGAGCCGGGGGGTACTCTGGGGCCAACGTCCTGACTTTC. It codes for CAWLGAGGYSGANVLTF.

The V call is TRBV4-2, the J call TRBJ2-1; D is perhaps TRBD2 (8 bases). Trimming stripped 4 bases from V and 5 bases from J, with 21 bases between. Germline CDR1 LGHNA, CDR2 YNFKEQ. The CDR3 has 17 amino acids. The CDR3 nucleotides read TGTGCCAGCAGCCCACTTGAGAGCGGGGGACAGAACAATGAGCAGTTCTTC. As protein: CASSPLESGGQNNEQFF.

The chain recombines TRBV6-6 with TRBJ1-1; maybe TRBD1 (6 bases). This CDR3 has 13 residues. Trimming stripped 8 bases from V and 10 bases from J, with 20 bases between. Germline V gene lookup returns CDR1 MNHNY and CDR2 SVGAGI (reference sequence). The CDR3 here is CASRGDTRAGAFF. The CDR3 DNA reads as TGTGCCAGCCGCGGGGACACCCGGGCCGGAGCTTTCTTT.

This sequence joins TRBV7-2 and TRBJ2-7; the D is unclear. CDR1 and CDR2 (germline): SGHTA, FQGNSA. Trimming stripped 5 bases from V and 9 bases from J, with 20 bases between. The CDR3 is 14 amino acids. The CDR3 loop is CASSSPGEPHRQYF. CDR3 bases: TGTGCCAGCAGCAGCCCGGGCGAACCTCACCGGCAGTACTTC. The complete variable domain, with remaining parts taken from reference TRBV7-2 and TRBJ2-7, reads GAGVSQSPSNKVTEKGKDVELRCDPISGHTALYWYRQSLGQGLEFLIYFQGNSAPDKSGLPSDRFSAERTGGSVSTLTIQRTQQEDSAVYLCASSSPGEPHRQYFGPGTRLTVT.